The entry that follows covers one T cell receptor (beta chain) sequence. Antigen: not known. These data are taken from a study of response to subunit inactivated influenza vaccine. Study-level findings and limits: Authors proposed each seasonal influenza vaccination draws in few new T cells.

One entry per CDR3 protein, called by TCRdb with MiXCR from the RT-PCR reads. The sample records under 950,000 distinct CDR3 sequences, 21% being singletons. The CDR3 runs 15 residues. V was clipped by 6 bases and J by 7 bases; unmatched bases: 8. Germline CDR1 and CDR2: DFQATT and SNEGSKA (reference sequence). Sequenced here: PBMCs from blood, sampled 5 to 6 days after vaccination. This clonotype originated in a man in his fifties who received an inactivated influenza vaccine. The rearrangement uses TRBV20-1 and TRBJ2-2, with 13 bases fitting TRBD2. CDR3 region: CSAKLAGGPIGELFF. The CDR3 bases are TGCAGTGCGAAACTAGCGGGAGGGCCGATCGGGGAGCTGTTTTTT.